This T cell receptor beta chain appears in the sequencing data of a study of cytomegalovirus exposure and HLA in healthy donors. For the study at large: Earlier results showed roughly 120 million unique TCR beta sequences derived from roughly 180 million T cells.

The V gene end was trimmed by 2 bases and the J gene end by 2 bases; junction bases not matched to a gene: 4. The germline CDR1 and CDR2 sequences are MNHEY and SMNVEV (reference sequence). This CDR3 spans 15 amino acids. It was with 60 Vbeta and 13 Jbeta primers that the PCR ran. Using immunoSEQ multiplex PCR, the repertoire was profiled, and TCRdb retains in-frame clones only, with some absent. The table includes 150,000 to 200,000 clones, approximately 71% detected once. The receptor's source is a man aged 30-40 years in good health and CMV-seropositive. The sample consisted of PBMCs. J is TRBJ2-7 and V is TRBV27, with 9 positions matching TRBD2. The CDR3 here is CASSLAVAGAYEQYF. For the CDR3, the DNA is TGTGCCAGCAGTTTAGCGGTAGCGGGAGCCTACGAGCAGTACTTC.